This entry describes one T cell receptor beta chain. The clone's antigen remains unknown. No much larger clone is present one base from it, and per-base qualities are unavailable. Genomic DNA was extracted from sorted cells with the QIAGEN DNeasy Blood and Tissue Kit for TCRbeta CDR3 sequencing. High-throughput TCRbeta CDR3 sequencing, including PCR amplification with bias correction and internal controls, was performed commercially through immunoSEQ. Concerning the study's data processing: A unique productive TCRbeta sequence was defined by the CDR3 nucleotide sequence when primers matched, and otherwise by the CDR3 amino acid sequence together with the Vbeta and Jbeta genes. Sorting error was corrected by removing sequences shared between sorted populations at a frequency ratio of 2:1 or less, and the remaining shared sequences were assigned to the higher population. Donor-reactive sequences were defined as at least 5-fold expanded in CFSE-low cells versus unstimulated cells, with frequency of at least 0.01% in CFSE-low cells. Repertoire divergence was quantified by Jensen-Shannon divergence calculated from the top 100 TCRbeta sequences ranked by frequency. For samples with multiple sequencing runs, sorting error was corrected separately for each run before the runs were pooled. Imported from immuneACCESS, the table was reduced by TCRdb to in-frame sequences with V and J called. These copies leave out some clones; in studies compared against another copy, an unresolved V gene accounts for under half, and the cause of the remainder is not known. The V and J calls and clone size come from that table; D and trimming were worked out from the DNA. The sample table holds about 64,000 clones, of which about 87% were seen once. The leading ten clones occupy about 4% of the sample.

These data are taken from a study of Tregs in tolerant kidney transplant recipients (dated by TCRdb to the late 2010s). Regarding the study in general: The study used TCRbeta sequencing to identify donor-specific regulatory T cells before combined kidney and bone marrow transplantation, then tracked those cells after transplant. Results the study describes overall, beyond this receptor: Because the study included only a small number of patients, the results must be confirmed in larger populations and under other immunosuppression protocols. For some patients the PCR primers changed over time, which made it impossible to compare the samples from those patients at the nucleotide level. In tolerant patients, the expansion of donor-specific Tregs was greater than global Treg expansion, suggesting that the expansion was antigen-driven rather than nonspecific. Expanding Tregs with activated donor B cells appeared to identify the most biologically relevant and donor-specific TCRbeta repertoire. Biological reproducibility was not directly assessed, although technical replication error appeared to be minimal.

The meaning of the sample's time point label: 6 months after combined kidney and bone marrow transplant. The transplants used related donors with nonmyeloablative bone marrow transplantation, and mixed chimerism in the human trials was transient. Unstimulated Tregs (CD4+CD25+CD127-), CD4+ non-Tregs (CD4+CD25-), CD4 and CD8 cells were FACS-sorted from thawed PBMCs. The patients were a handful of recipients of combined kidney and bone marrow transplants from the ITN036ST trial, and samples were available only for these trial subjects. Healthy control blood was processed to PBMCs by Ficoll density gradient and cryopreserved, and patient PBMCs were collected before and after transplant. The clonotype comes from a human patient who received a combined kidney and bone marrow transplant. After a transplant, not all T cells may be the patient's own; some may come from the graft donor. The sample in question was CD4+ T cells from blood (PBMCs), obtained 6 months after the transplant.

The CDR3 here reads CASSSRTGTGNTEAFF. The nucleotide sequence is given as TGTGCCAGCAGCTCGAGAACCGGGACAGGGAACACTGAAGCTTTCTTT. The chain is encoded by TRBV7-3 joined to TRBJ1-1, with 8 middle bases fitting TRBD1. Trimming takes 4 bases off V and 1 base off J; junction bases not matched to a gene: 8. Taken from cysteine to phenylalanine, the CDR3 has 16 residues. CDR3 DNA is the only sequence kept; it has 48 bases, read in frame from the first base. Reading the germline V gene gives CDR1 SGHTA and CDR2 FQGTGA.